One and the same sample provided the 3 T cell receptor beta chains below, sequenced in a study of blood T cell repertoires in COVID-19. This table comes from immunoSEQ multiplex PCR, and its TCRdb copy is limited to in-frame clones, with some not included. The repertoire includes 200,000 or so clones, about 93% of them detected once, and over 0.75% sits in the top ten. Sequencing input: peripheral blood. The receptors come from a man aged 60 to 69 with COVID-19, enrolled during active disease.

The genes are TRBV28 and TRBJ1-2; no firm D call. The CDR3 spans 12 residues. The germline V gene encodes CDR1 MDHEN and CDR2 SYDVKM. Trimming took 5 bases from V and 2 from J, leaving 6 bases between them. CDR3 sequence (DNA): TGTGCCAGCAGTCCGCGCAACTATGGCTACACCTTC. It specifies CASSPRNYGYTF.

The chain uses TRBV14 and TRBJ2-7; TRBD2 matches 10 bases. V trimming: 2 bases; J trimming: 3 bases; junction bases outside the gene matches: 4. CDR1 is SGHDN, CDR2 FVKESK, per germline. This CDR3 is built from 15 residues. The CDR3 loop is CASSQQSGGVYEQYF. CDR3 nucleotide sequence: TGTGCCAGCAGCCAACAGAGCGGGGGGGTCTACGAGCAGTACTTC.

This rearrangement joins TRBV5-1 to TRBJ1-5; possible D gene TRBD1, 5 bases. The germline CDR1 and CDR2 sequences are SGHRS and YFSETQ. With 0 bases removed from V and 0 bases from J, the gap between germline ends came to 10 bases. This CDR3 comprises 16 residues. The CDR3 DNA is TGCGCCAGCAGCTTGGGTGACAGTGTTAGCAATCAGCCCCAGCATTTT. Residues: CASSLGDSVSNQPQHF.